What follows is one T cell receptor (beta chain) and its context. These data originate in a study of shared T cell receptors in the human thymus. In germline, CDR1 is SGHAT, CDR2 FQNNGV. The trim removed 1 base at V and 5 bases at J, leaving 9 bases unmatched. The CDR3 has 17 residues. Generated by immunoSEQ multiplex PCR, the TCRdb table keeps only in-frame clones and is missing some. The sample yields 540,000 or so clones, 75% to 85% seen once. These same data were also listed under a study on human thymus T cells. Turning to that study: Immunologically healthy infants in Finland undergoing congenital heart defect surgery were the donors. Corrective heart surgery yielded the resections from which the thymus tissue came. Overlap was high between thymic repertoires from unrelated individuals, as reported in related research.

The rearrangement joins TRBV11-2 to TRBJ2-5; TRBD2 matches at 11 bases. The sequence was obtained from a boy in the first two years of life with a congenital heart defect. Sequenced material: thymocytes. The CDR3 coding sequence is TGTGCCAGCAGCTTAGTAGCGGGAGGGCCATTGAGTGAGACCCAGTACTTC. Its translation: CASSLVAGGPLSETQYF.